This TCR beta chain emerged from a study of tumor and adjacent non-tumor tissue in lung cancer. Germline values: CDR1 ENHRY, CDR2 SYGVKD. The CDR3 consists of 16 residues. The J segment lost 5 bases and the V segment lost 6 bases, leaving 10 bases of the junction unmatched. The table lists this clonotype with a count of one. No antigen is known for it. Three rounds of nested PCR, following a modified ARM-PCR protocol, produced the TCRbeta library. TCRdb passed the multiplex PCR reads through MiXCR, listing each CDR3 protein once. Found here are some 120,000 distinct CDR3 sequences, 60% to 70% of them singletons; the top ten hold over 10%. Study findings and constraints: Significantly higher TCR diversity was found in tumor than normal lung.

This sample's RNA came from whole unsorted tissue. Donors were chemotherapy-naive, newly diagnosed lung cancer surgical patients in China, August–late 2014. This chain connects TRBV10-3 to TRBJ2-3; 11 nucleotides match TRBD2. Sequenced: lung tumor tissue. The TCR was taken from a man aged 25-40 years with non-small cell lung cancer. As DNA, the CDR3 is TGTGCCATCAGCCCCAGTAGCGGGGGGGCCAGAGATACGCAGTATTTT. Protein product: CAISPSSGGARDTQYF.